Following are 5 T cell receptor beta chains from one sample sequenced in a study of high-grade serous ovarian cancer treatment subgroups. The tumor samples were collected prior to definitive surgery or chemotherapy. The repertoire was sequenced with immunoSEQ multiplex PCR; TCRdb's copy has only in-frame clones and lacks some. This table has approximately 5,000 clones, about 70% appearing once. Sequenced input: tumor tissue. The receptor set was obtained from a human donor with high-grade serous ovarian cancer.

The chain recombines TRBV28 with TRBJ2-5; D may match TRBD1 or TRBD2 (6 bases each). CDR3 length: 16 residues. Germline CDR1 reads MDHEN; CDR2 reads SYDVKM. V was clipped by 2 bases and J by 3 bases, with 16 bases between them. DNA of the CDR3: TGTGCCAGCAGTTTACCCCCCGCGGGACAAAAAGAGACCCAGTACTTC. Residues: CASSLPPAGQKETQYF.

The rearrangement links TRBV6-5 to TRBJ2-7; possible D gene TRBD2, 6 bases. Germline V gene sequence: CDR1 MNHEY, CDR2 SVGAGI. V was cut by 6 bases and J by 7 bases, with 19 bases left in between. The CDR3 extends over 14 amino acids. The CDR3 is CASSGRRGRHEQYF. The CDR3 coding sequence is TGTGCCAGCAGCGGGAGACGGGGGAGACATGAGCAGTACTTC.

This chain joins TRBV30 and TRBJ1-1, with D unresolved. Per the germline V gene, CDR1 is GTSNPN and CDR2 is SVGIG (reference sequence). V lost 7 bases and J lost 5, with 17 bases in between. This CDR3 is 13 amino acids long. The CDR3 reads CAYSNLRGTEAFF. The CDR3 DNA sequence: TGTGCCTATAGTAACTTACGCGGGACTGAAGCTTTCTTT.

As DNA, the CDR3 is TGTGCCAGCAGTGTACAGGGTTACACCGGGGAGCTGTTTTTT. Its translation: CASSVQGYTGELFF. The V and J genes are TRBV6-4 and TRBJ2-2, with D perhaps TRBD1 (6 bases). The V end lost 4 bases, the J end lost 3 bases, and 9 bases lay between the germline ends. Per the germline V gene, CDR1 is MRHNA and CDR2 is SNTAGT. The CDR3 extends over 14 amino acids.

This clone was counted between two and nine times. The V call is TRBV28, the J call TRBJ2-6; 13 bases match TRBD2. The CDR3 contains 16 residues. The V and J ends lost 5 bases and 2 bases, in that order; junction bases with no gene match: 0. Germline V lookup: CDR1 MDHEN, CDR2 SYDVKM. In nucleotides, the CDR3 is TGTGCCAGCAGTGGACTAGCGGGGGCTGGGGCCAACGTCCTGACTTTC. As protein: CASSGLAGAGANVLTF.